A selection of T cell receptor beta chains follows, all from one sample in a study of Ad26.COV2.S vaccination and SARS-CoV-2 variants. Assay used: immunoSEQ multiplex PCR; TCRdb lists only in-frame clones, some missing. The sample records about 400,000 clones, about nine tenths being singletons. The source was peripheral blood, collected in a trial of Ad26.COV2.S vaccine versus placebo. These TCRs come from a person aged 18-60 years who received the Ad26.COV2.S COVID-19 vaccine or a placebo. Both conserved end residues are part of each CDR3. Fields, in order: CDR3 DNA, CDR3 protein, D gene, J gene, V gene, clone size. The D gene is left open where the match is weak. Rows give clone size only sometimes, using once, few, many, or a class for an expanded clone.

cdr3_nt: TGTGCCAGCGCGCGTTATCTCTCTGGGGCCAACGTCCTGACTTTC
cdr3_aa: CASARYLSGANVLTF
d_call: NA
j_call: TRBJ2-6
v_call: TRBV27
clone_size: NA

cdr3_nt: TGTGCCAGCAGCTTAGGTGGCGCGTATAGCAATCAGCCCCAGCATTTT
cdr3_aa: CASSLGGAYSNQPQHF
d_call: NA
j_call: TRBJ1-5
v_call: TRBV5-6
clone_size: few

cdr3_nt: TGCGCCAGCAGATCTACAGCGAACACTGAAGCTTTCTTT
cdr3_aa: CASRSTANTEAFF
d_call: NA
j_call: TRBJ1-1
v_call: TRBV5-1
clone_size: NA

cdr3_nt: TGTGCCATCAGGCGGGGCGAGGAAACTGAAGCTTTCTTT
cdr3_aa: CAIRRGEETEAFF
d_call: NA
j_call: TRBJ1-1
v_call: TRBV10-3
clone_size: NA

cdr3_nt: TGTGCCAGCAGCTTTCCAGGGGACTCTGGAAACACCATATATTTT
cdr3_aa: CASSFPGDSGNTIYF
d_call: NA
j_call: TRBJ1-3
v_call: TRBV5-5
clone_size: NA

cdr3_nt: TGTGCCAGCAGCTTAGACGGGACAGAATATTCACCCCTCCACTTT
cdr3_aa: CASSLDGTEYSPLHF
d_call: TRBD1
j_call: TRBJ1-6
v_call: TRBV7-2
clone_size: few

cdr3_nt: TGTGACCTAATGGGGAAAGCAACTAATGAAAAACTGTTTTTT
cdr3_aa: CDLMGKATNEKLFF
d_call: NA
j_call: TRBJ1-4
v_call: TRBV6-5
clone_size: NA

cdr3_nt: TGTGCCAGCAGCTTGGAGAGGGGAGGTAATAATTCACCCCTCCACTTT
cdr3_aa: CASSLERGGNNSPLHF
d_call: NA
j_call: TRBJ1-6
v_call: TRBV5-8
clone_size: once

cdr3_nt: TGTGCCAGCAGCGTAGGAGACAGACTGAACACTGAAGCTTTCTTT
cdr3_aa: CASSVGDRLNTEAFF
d_call: NA
j_call: TRBJ1-1
v_call: TRBV9
clone_size: NA

cdr3_nt: TGTGCCAGCAGCCCACGTGGAGGCACCTCCTATAATTCACCCCTCCACTTT
cdr3_aa: CASSPRGGTSYNSPLHF
d_call: NA
j_call: TRBJ1-6
v_call: TRBV5-4
clone_size: few

cdr3_nt: TGTGCCAGCAGCTTAAACTACTTAAACTATGGCTACACCTTC
cdr3_aa: CASSLNYLNYGYTF
d_call: NA
j_call: TRBJ1-2
v_call: TRBV11-2
clone_size: NA

cdr3_nt: TGCGCCAGCAGCTTCTCCGGGACAGGGGAGGCAGATACGCAGTATTTT
cdr3_aa: CASSFSGTGEADTQYF
d_call: TRBD1
j_call: TRBJ2-3
v_call: TRBV5-1
clone_size: NA

cdr3_nt: TGTGCCAGCAGAGAAGGGAGCTCCTATAATTCACCCCTCCACTTT
cdr3_aa: CASREGSSYNSPLHF
d_call: NA
j_call: TRBJ1-6
v_call: TRBV9
clone_size: NA

cdr3_nt: TGTGCCAGCAGCTTGTTGGAAAACACTGAAGCTTTCTTT
cdr3_aa: CASSLLENTEAFF
d_call: NA
j_call: TRBJ1-1
v_call: TRBV5-4
clone_size: once

cdr3_nt: TGTGCCAGCAGCCATGGGACAGGGCAATTTTCACCCCTCCACTTT
cdr3_aa: CASSHGTGQFSPLHF
d_call: TRBD1
j_call: TRBJ1-6
v_call: TRBV4-2
clone_size: NA

cdr3_nt: TGTGCCAGCAGATCTAGGGGAAACTATGGCTACACCTTC
cdr3_aa: CASRSRGNYGYTF
d_call: NA
j_call: TRBJ1-2
v_call: TRBV12-3/TRBV12-4
clone_size: few

cdr3_nt: TGTGCCAGCAGTCATACAGGGAGACCTAACACTGAAGCTTTCTTT
cdr3_aa: CASSHTGRPNTEAFF
d_call: NA
j_call: TRBJ1-1
v_call: TRBV6-6
clone_size: NA

cdr3_nt: TGTGCCAGCAGCTTAGGGGGGACAGGGCGCGGTGAAAAACTGTTTTTT
cdr3_aa: CASSLGGTGRGEKLFF
d_call: TRBD1
j_call: TRBJ1-4
v_call: TRBV7-2
clone_size: NA

cdr3_nt: TGTGCCAGCAGCTCTGAGACAGGATTGTATAGCAATCAGCCCCAGCATTTT
cdr3_aa: CASSSETGLYSNQPQHF
d_call: NA
j_call: TRBJ1-5
v_call: TRBV7-9
clone_size: NA

cdr3_nt: TGTGCCAGCAGCCAACAGGGACGGTCGGAGACCCAGTACTTC
cdr3_aa: CASSQQGRSETQYF
d_call: NA
j_call: TRBJ2-5
v_call: TRBV3-1/TRBV3-2
clone_size: NA

cdr3_nt: TGTGCCAGCAGTTCTGAGCGAGGGTCTGAAGCTTTCTTT
cdr3_aa: CASSSERGSEAFF
d_call: NA
j_call: TRBJ1-1
v_call: TRBV6-5
clone_size: NA

cdr3_nt: TGTGCCAGCAGCTCATCGACAGTTAAGGGGAGTAGCAATCAGCCCCAGCATTTT
cdr3_aa: CASSSSTVKGSSNQPQHF
d_call: NA
j_call: TRBJ1-5
v_call: TRBV7-8
clone_size: NA

cdr3_nt: TGCGCCAGCAGCTTCGGACTCGAGACCCAGTACTTC
cdr3_aa: CASSFGLETQYF
d_call: NA
j_call: TRBJ2-5
v_call: TRBV5-1
clone_size: NA

cdr3_nt: TGTGCCAGCAGCCCCACGGTTGTTGAAATGAACACTGAAGCTTTCTTT
cdr3_aa: CASSPTVVEMNTEAFF
d_call: NA
j_call: TRBJ1-1
v_call: TRBV5-4
clone_size: NA

cdr3_nt: TGTGCCAGCAGACTAGCGGGGGGTAATGAGCAGTTCTTC
cdr3_aa: CASRLAGGNEQFF
d_call: TRBD2
j_call: TRBJ2-1
v_call: TRBV12-3/TRBV12-4
clone_size: NA

cdr3_nt: TGTGCCTTCAGGAGGCGCACCGGGGAGCTGTTTTTT
cdr3_aa: CAFRRRTGELFF
d_call: NA
j_call: TRBJ2-2
v_call: TRBV30
clone_size: NA

cdr3_nt: TGTGCCAGCAGCTTCCTTTCGGGTACTGAAGCTTTCTTT
cdr3_aa: CASSFLSGTEAFF
d_call: NA
j_call: TRBJ1-1
v_call: TRBV5-5
clone_size: once

cdr3_nt: TGTGCCAGCAGCGGGGCGGACAGGTATCACGAGCAGTACTTC
cdr3_aa: CASSGADRYHEQYF
d_call: TRBD1
j_call: TRBJ2-7
v_call: TRBV5-4
clone_size: NA

cdr3_nt: TGTGCCAGCAGCCCGATGGGACCACGCGGGAAGCAGTACTTC
cdr3_aa: CASSPMGPRGKQYF
d_call: NA
j_call: TRBJ2-7
v_call: TRBV11-2
clone_size: NA